Below are 26 T cell receptor beta chains sequenced from a single sample in a study of cytomegalovirus exposure and HLA in healthy donors (dated by TCRdb to about 2017). The library was built by means of the immunoSEQ multiplex PCR assay. A mixture of 60 forward primers for TCR Vbeta segments and 13 reverse primers for TCR Jbeta segments was used in the multiplex PCR. Drawn from immuneACCESS, this table holds only the in-frame rearrangements with V and J called that TCRdb kept. Clones are partly lost; checked studies trace under half to an unresolved V gene and leave the rest unexplained. Across this sample there are 110,000 to 150,000 clones, with approximately 82% seen only once. Clones ranked in the top ten supply 2.5% to 4% of the sample. The sample consisted of PBMCs. These receptors were taken from a middle-aged man in good health and CMV-seronegative.

J is TRBJ1-1 and V is TRBV5-1, with D tentatively TRBD1 (6 bases). Looked up from germline, CDR1 is SGHRS and CDR2 is YFSETQ. CDR3 length: 13 amino acids. V gave up 0 bases and J gave up 3 bases, with 6 bases separating them. In DNA, the CDR3 is TGCGCCAGCAGCTTGGGACAGGACACTGAAGCTTTCTTT. Its protein is CASSLGQDTEAFF.

The chain couples TRBV7-3 to TRBJ2-2; 13 bases agree with TRBD2. Germline V gene sequence: CDR1 SGHTA, CDR2 FQGTGA. The CDR3 sequence is 17 residues long. J was trimmed by 4 bases and V by 4 bases; bases with no gene match: 6. The CDR3 region is CASSSGLAGVGTGELFF. CDR3 in DNA: TGTGCCAGCAGCTCCGGACTAGCGGGGGTTGGCACCGGGGAGCTGTTTTTT.

This rearrangement joins TRBV5-4 to TRBJ2-5, with TRBD2 identical over 9 bases. Germline V gene data show CDR1 as SGHNT and CDR2 as YYREEE (reference sequence). The CDR3 runs 16 residues. The ends lost 2 bases at V and 2 bases at J; junction bases unmatched: 7. The DNA of the CDR3 is TGTGCCAGCAGCTTTGGGGGCCTAGCGGGGCAAGAGACCCAGTACTTC. Residues: CASSFGGLAGQETQYF.

The chain couples TRBV6-5 to TRBJ2-3, with 10 bases aligning to TRBD2. The germline CDR1 and CDR2 sequences are MNHEY and SVGAGI. The CDR3 totals 15 residues. Trimming at V came to 2 bases and at J to 8 bases, leaving 7 bases not matched to a gene. CDR3 nucleotide sequence: TGTGCCAGCAGTTACGGAGCGGGGGGGCCGGTTACGCAGTATTTT. Translating gives CASSYGAGGPVTQYF.

The chain joins TRBV21-1 to TRBJ2-2; no DNA check was done on the table's D call, TRBD1. TRBV21-1 is an annotated pseudogene. The CDR3 runs 16 residues. The CDR3 spells CASSATGTGNTGELFF. The CDR3 DNA reads TGTGCCAGCAGCGCTACCGGGACAGGGAACACCGGGGAGCTGTTTTTT.

This clone was observed a handful of times. The V gene is TRBV13, the J gene TRBJ1-1; D is unresolved. The CDR3 is 13 amino acids. Germline V gene data show CDR1 as PRHDT and CDR2 as FYEKMQ (reference sequence). V lost 1 base to trimming and J lost 5 bases, with 8 bases between them. The CDR3 loop reads CASSLAVVTEAFF. CDR3 in DNA: TGTGCCAGCAGCTTAGCAGTTGTTACTGAAGCTTTCTTT.

This chain connects TRBV14 to TRBJ2-2; D is possibly TRBD1 (7 bases). Germline V CDR1 and CDR2: SGHDN, FVKESK. The CDR3 runs to 17 residues. Trimming took 0 bases from V and 6 from J, leaving 17 bases between them. CDR3 coding DNA: TGTGCCAGCAGCCAAGATCGGGGGACAGCGCTCGCCGGGGAGCTGTTTTTT. As protein: CASSQDRGTALAGELFF.

The genes are TRBV7-3 and TRBJ2-1, with 10 bases lining up with TRBD1. V lost 3 bases to trimming and J lost 4 bases; unmatched junction nucleotides: 3. Per the germline V gene, CDR1 is SGHTA and CDR2 is FQGTGA. This CDR3 spans 15 amino acids. DNA for the CDR3: TGTGCCAGCAGCTTTGGGACAGGGGTTTACAATGAGCAGTTCTTC. It codes for CASSFGTGVYNEQFF.

The chain links TRBV5-5 to TRBJ1-6; 8 nucleotides match TRBD1. Germline V gives CDR1 SGHKS, CDR2 YYEKEE (reference sequence). The V segment lost 0 bases and the J segment 9 bases; nucleotides outside the gene matches: 8. The CDR3 totals 16 residues. The CDR3 bases are TGTGCCAGCAGCTTGGCCTCATCACAGGGGGTTTCACCCCTCCACTTT. Translation gives CASSLASSQGVSPLHF.

This clone was seen more than once but under ten times. The chain has TRBV7-9 and TRBJ1-5; TRBD1 agrees at 7 bases. This CDR3 has 19 amino acids. Germline V lookup: CDR1 SEHNR, CDR2 FQNEAQ (reference sequence). Trimming took 4 bases from V and 2 from J; bases not matched to a gene: 17. The CDR3 DNA reads as TGTGCCAGCAGCTCGTTTACATTCCAGGGGGTAGGGGGCAATCAGCCCCAGCATTTT. Amino acid sequence: CASSSFTFQGVGGNQPQHF.

The chain carries TRBV2 and TRBJ2-6; D is unclear. The germline gives CDR1 SNHLY, CDR2 FYNNEI. The V end lost 6 bases, the J end lost 0 bases, and 3 bases lay between the germline ends. This CDR3 is built from 13 residues. DNA for the CDR3: TGTGCCAGCAGCAACTCTGGGGCCAACGTCCTGACTTTC. It yields the protein CASSNSGANVLTF.

The rearrangement uses TRBV2 and TRBJ1-1, with D unresolved. This CDR3 has 14 residues. CDR1 and CDR2 from the germline V gene are SNHLY and FYNNEI. Between the trimmed V and J ends, which lost 3 bases and 5 bases, there was a span of 13 bases. In DNA form, the CDR3 reads TGTGCCAGCAGTGAGGAAGGGAGAGGGACTGAAGCTTTCTTT. Translated, it gives CASSEEGRGTEAFF.

The chain links TRBV7-9 to TRBJ1-5; D is undetermined. Germline values: CDR1 SEHNR, CDR2 FQNEAQ (reference sequence). V shed 6 bases and J shed 5 bases, with 11 bases lying between them. This CDR3 is 13 amino acids long. CDR3 in amino acids: CASSPAGDQPQHF. The CDR3 DNA is TGTGCCAGCAGTCCGGCCGGGGATCAGCCCCAGCATTTT.

This clone has just a few counts. V is TRBV4-3 and J is TRBJ1-1, with a tentative D call TRBD1 (5 bases). This CDR3 comprises 14 residues. Trimming cost V 4 bases and J 3 bases, with 12 bases left between them. Germline V CDR1 and CDR2: LGHNA, YSLEER. The CDR3 spells CASSPGFLHTEAFF. In nucleotides, the CDR3 is TGCGCCAGCAGCCCAGGGTTTTTGCACACTGAAGCTTTCTTT.

This rearrangement joins TRBV19 to TRBJ2-1; 9 bases agree with TRBD2. Trimming took 6 bases from V and 4 from J; bases not matched to a gene: 13. Germline CDR1 and CDR2: LNHDA and SQIVND (reference sequence). The CDR3 is 17 residues long. CDR3 bases: TGTGCCAGTAGATTAAACCTAGCGGGGCTTCCTTACAATGAGCAGTTCTTC. This codes for CASRLNLAGLPYNEQFF.

The rearrangement joins TRBV10-3 to TRBJ1-2, with D uncertain. The germline CDR1 and CDR2 sequences are ENHRY and SYGVKD. This CDR3 spans 14 amino acids. V gave up 1 base and J gave up 8 bases, with 14 bases separating them. CDR3 amino acids: CAISELLATWGYTF. The DNA for the CDR3 is TGTGCCATCAGTGAGTTATTAGCGACCTGGGGCTACACCTTC.

The rearrangement uses TRBV2 and TRBJ1-3; 8 nucleotides line up with TRBD1. V was clipped by 2 bases and J by 0 bases; unmatched bases: 3. Germline V CDR1 and CDR2: SNHLY, FYNNEI. This CDR3 spans 16 amino acids. CDR3 coding DNA: TGTGCCAGCAGTGAACAGGGGGCGAGCTCTGGAAACACCATATATTTT. Protein sequence: CASSEQGASSGNTIYF. Using reference TRBV2 and TRBJ1-3 for the parts outside the CDR3, the full variable domain is EPEVTQTPSHQVTQMGQEVILRCVPISNHLYFYWYRQILGQKVEFLVSFYNNEISEKSEIFDDQFSVERPDGSNFTLKIRSTKLEDSAMYFCASSEQGASSGNTIYFGEGSWLTVV.

Only a few counts were recorded for this clone. The chain couples TRBV10-3 to TRBJ1-3; no reliable D call. The V gene's germline CDR1 is ENHRY and CDR2 SYGVKD. The CDR3 runs 16 residues. The germline V and J ends were trimmed by 0 bases and 0 bases, with 9 bases remaining between them. The CDR3 nucleotides read TGTGCCATCAGTGAGTCGACTCCTGTCTCTGGAAACACCATATATTTT. This gives the protein CAISESTPVSGNTIYF.

This clone was recorded once. This chain uses TRBV2 with TRBJ2-5; D perhaps matches TRBD2 (5 bases). The CDR3 loop spans 14 amino acids. Germline-derived CDR1 and CDR2 are SNHLY and FYNNEI. Trimming left V 7 bases short and J 0 bases short, with 12 bases between. The CDR3 protein is CASTRTSNQETQYF. As DNA, the CDR3 is TGTGCCAGCACCAGAACTAGTAACCAAGAGACCCAGTACTTC.

CDR3 nucleotide sequence: TGTGCCAGCAGTTTCGGGGGATTTGATATTGAAAAACTGTTTTTT. This encodes CASSFGGFDIEKLFF. This chain connects TRBV6-5 to TRBJ1-4; possibly TRBD1 for D (5 bases). V was shortened by 4 bases and J by 7 bases, with 16 bases between the two germline ends. CDR3 length: 15 residues. Germline lookup yields CDR1 MNHEY and CDR2 SVGAGI.

The chain employs TRBV27 and TRBJ1-4, with 7 bases fitting TRBD1. The CDR3 sequence is 14 residues long. Germline-derived CDR1 and CDR2 are MNHEY and SMNVEV (reference sequence). J was trimmed by 2 bases and V by 5 bases; bases with no gene match: 2. This CDR3 is CASSKTGTNEKLFF. The CDR3 nucleotides read TGTGCCAGCAGTAAGACAGGGACTAATGAAAAACTGTTTTTT.

The rearrangement links TRBV15 to TRBJ2-2; the D gene is possibly TRBD1 (6 bases). CDR1 and CDR2 (germline): LNHNV, YYDKDF (reference sequence). V was trimmed by 0 bases and J by 4 bases, leaving 15 bases between them. The length of the CDR3 is 17 residues. CDR3 region: CATSRDPFAGVTGELFF. The CDR3 DNA follows: TGTGCCACCAGCAGAGATCCGTTTGCAGGGGTCACCGGGGAGCTGTTTTTT.

This clone was seen a handful of times. The chain joins TRBV5-6 to TRBJ2-3; a possible D gene is TRBD2 (5 bases). This CDR3 spans 15 amino acids. V was clipped by 1 base and J by 2 bases, with 11 bases between them. The germline V gene has CDR1 SGHDT and CDR2 YYEEEE. The CDR3 bases are TGTGCCAGCAGCTTGTTCGAGCGGATCACAGATACGCAGTATTTT. Amino acid sequence: CASSLFERITDTQYF. Filled out from reference TRBV5-6 and TRBJ2-3, the complete variable domain reads DAGVTQSPTHLIKTRGQQVTLRCSPKSGHDTVSWYQQALGQGPQFIFQYYEEEERQRGNFPDRFSGHQFPNYSSELNVNALLLGDSALYLCASSLFERITDTQYFGPGTRLTVL.

Points on this clone: Sequence at one end of the junction differs from germline and may be a read error. The V and J genes are TRBV7-9 and TRBJ1-1; D remains ambiguous. There are 13 residues in the CDR3. Germline V gives CDR1 SEHNR, CDR2 FQNEAQ (reference sequence). CDR3: CSSSQLVNTEAFF. CDR3 coding DNA: TGTTCCAGCAGCCAGCTAGTGAACACTGAAGCTTTCTTT. Drawing the rest from reference TRBV7-9 and TRBJ1-1, the complete variable domain is DTGVSQNPRHKITKRGQNVTFRCDPISEHNRLYWYRQTLGQGPEFLTYFQNEAQLEKSRLLSDRFSAERPKGSFSTLEIQRTEQGDSAMYLCSSSQLVNTEAFFGQGTRLTVV.

The chain has TRBV19 and TRBJ1-2; 9 bases match TRBD1. The CDR3 runs to 18 residues. V was pared by 5 bases and J by 3 bases, with 16 bases of the junction left unmatched. Per the germline V gene, CDR1 is LNHDA and CDR2 is SQIVND (reference sequence). DNA for the CDR3: TGTGCCAGTAGTGCTCCCAATTATAGACAGGGGGTGGACTATGGCTACACCTTC. Translated: CASSAPNYRQGVDYGYTF.

This chain joins TRBV2 and TRBJ2-2, with a possible D match to TRBD2 (5 bases). The CDR3 length is 19 residues. The V gene lost 2 bases and the J gene lost 4 bases, with 23 bases spanning the gap. CDR1 and CDR2 (germline): SNHLY, FYNNEI. The CDR3 spells CASSETLSLGNRGTGELFF. The CDR3 DNA follows: TGTGCCAGCAGTGAAACCCTCTCTCTCGGCAACCGGGGCACCGGGGAGCTGTTTTTT.